The rows below give T cell receptor beta chains drawn from one sample of a study of blood T cell repertoires in COVID-19. Libraries were prepared by immunoSEQ multiplex PCR; TCRdb keeps only in-frame clonotypes and omits some of them. The sample gives 140,000 to 150,000 clones, around 82% of which show up once; approximately 40% is in the top ten. Input material: peripheral blood. The receptor source for this set is a human donor in a cohort sampled during active COVID-19. Each CDR3 is given with its conserved first and last residue. The D gene is left open where the match is weak. Part of the rows lack a size; the others show once, few, many or a class for expanded clones.

TRBV6-5	.	.	TRBJ1-3	TGTGCCACCCGGACATTTGGAAACACCATATATTTT	CATRTFGNTIYF
TRBV14	.	.	TRBJ2-3	TGTGCCAGCAGCCAACGGGTGGCGGGACGACGCACAGATACGCAGTATTTT	CASSQRVAGRRTDTQYF
TRBV6-5	.	.	TRBJ1-3	TGTGCCAGCACCAAAGGGGGTCTCTCTGGAAACACCATATATTTT	CASTKGGLSGNTIYF
TRBV21-1	.	.	TRBJ2-7	TGTGCCAGCAGGGAGATCTCCTACGAGCAGTACTTC	CASREISYEQYF
TRBV4-3	TRBD1	.	TRBJ2-1	TGCGCCAGCAGCCAAGAAAGGACAGGGATCAATGAGCAGTTCTTC	CASSQERTGINEQFF
TRBV6-2/TRBV6-3	TRBD1	.	TRBJ2-6	TGTGCCAGCAGTTCCCCACGACAGGGGTGGGCCAACGTCCTGACTTTC	CASSSPRQGWANVLTF
TRBV3-1/TRBV3-2	TRBD2	.	TRBJ2-1	TGTGCCAGCAGCCAAGATTATGTTAGCGGGGGAGCCCACTACAATGAGCAGTTCTTC	CASSQDYVSGGAHYNEQFF
TRBV5-1	TRBD1	.	TRBJ1-2	TGCGCCAGCAGCTACGGACAGGGTTATGGCTACACCTTC	CASSYGQGYGYTF
TRBV2	.	.	TRBJ1-2	TGTGCCAGCAGCTTGGCCGGGAGGTCGCGCTATGGCTACACCTTC	CASSLAGRSRYGYTF
TRBV5-1	TRBD2	.	TRBJ2-1	TGCGCCAGCAGCTTGCCACGACTAGCGGGGTTCTCCTACAATGAGCAGTTCTTC	CASSLPRLAGFSYNEQFF
TRBV5-6	.	.	TRBJ2-1	TGTGCCAGCAGCTTGTGGGGCCTAGGGGAGCAGTTCTTC	CASSLWGLGEQFF
TRBV7-3	.	.	TRBJ2-3	TGTGCCAGCAGCACTAATAGGGGTCCAAGAGATACGCAGTATTTT	CASSTNRGPRDTQYF
TRBV4-1	.	.	TRBJ2-7	TGCGCCAGCAGCCAAGGCAGGGGGGACCCCTACGAGCAGTACTTC	CASSQGRGDPYEQYF
TRBV30	.	.	TRBJ1-5	TGTGCCTGGGCGCTCCAGGATCATCAGCCCCAGCATTTT	CAWALQDHQPQHF
TRBV5-1	.	.	TRBJ1-1	TGCGCCAGCAACCTAGGGTGGGGGACTGTGGCTGAAGCTTTCTTT	CASNLGWGTVAEAFF
TRBV11-3	.	.	TRBJ1-3	TGTGCCAGCAGCTCCAATACCAACAGTGGGGGAAACACCATATATTTT	CASSSNTNSGGNTIYF
TRBV29-1	TRBD1	.	TRBJ2-1	TGCAGCGTTCAGCCGGGACAGGGGGCGCATGAGCAGTTCTTC	CSVQPGQGAHEQFF
TRBV7-9	TRBD2	.	TRBJ2-3	TGTGCCAGCAGCACGGGACTAGTTGCAGATACGCAGTATTTT	CASSTGLVADTQYF
TRBV2	.	.	TRBJ2-3	TGTGCCAGCAGTGACGTAGATACGCAGTATTTT	CASSDVDTQYF
TRBV7-2	.	.	TRBJ1-3	TGTGCCAGCAGCTTAGTGGGGAGCTCTGGAAACACCATATATTTT	CASSLVGSSGNTIYF
TRBV6-6	TRBD1	.	TRBJ1-2	TGTGCCAGCACCCATGGAGGGGGCGCTAACTATGGCTACACCTTC	CASTHGGGANYGYTF
TRBV5-1	.	.	TRBJ2-3	TGCGCCAGCAGCTGGGGCTGGACAGGGACTAAGGGCACAGATACGCAGTATTTT	CASSWGWTGTKGTDTQYF
TRBV10-2	.	.	TRBJ1-1	TGCGCCAGCAGTGAGTCAGGGAGGAACACTGAAGCTTTCTTT	CASSESGRNTEAFF
TRBV5-1	TRBD1	.	TRBJ1-4	TGCGCCAGCAGCTTTGGGACAGGGGCCAATGAAAAACTGTTTTTT	CASSFGTGANEKLFF
TRBV7-8	.	.	TRBJ1-2	TGTGCCAGCAGCTCCCTCGGGAGCTATGGCTACACCTTC	CASSSLGSYGYTF
TRBV9	.	.	TRBJ1-1	TGTGCCAGCAGCGTAGATTCCGGTAGGAACACTGAAGCTTTCTTT	CASSVDSGRNTEAFF
TRBV3-1/TRBV3-2	TRBD1	.	TRBJ2-1	TGTGCCAGCAGCCAAGTACCGGGACAGGGCCGAACCAATGAGCAGTTCTTC	CASSQVPGQGRTNEQFF
TRBV16	.	.	TRBJ2-1	TGTGCCAGCAGCCTCGGCAGGGTTGTATCCTACAATGAGCAGTTCTTC	CASSLGRVVSYNEQFF
TRBV27	.	.	TRBJ1-1	TGTGCCAGCAGTTTGGTGGGGGGGGATAAGATAGCTTTCTTT	CASSLVGGDKIAFF
TRBV7-8	.	.	TRBJ1-5	TGTGCCAGCTCTACGGGGAGTTATAATCAGCCCCAGCATTTT	CASSTGSYNQPQHF
TRBV7-9	TRBD1	.	TRBJ2-3	TGTGCCAGCAGCCCCGCCGGGACAGGAACAGATACGCAGTATTTT	CASSPAGTGTDTQYF
TRBV19	TRBD2	once	TRBJ2-3	TGTGCCAGTCGGGGGGTGGCGGGAAGAACAGATACGCAGTATTTT	CASRGVAGRTDTQYF
TRBV12-3/TRBV12-4	TRBD1	.	TRBJ1-6	TGTGCCAGCAGCTCGGGACAGCATTCACCCCTCCACTTT	CASSSGQHSPLHF
TRBV5-1	TRBD1	.	TRBJ1-2	TGCGCCAGCAGCTCAGAGGGACAGGGGATCGATGGCTACACCTTC	CASSSEGQGIDGYTF
TRBV9	TRBD2	few	TRBJ2-3	TGTGCCAGCAGCCGTAGGAGTAGCGGGGACCTAGCAGATACGCAGTATTTT	CASSRRSSGDLADTQYF
TRBV6-2/TRBV6-3	.	.	TRBJ1-1	TGTGCCAGCAGTTACTCCCCGACAGAGCTCCTGATGAACACTGAAGCTTTCTTT	CASSYSPTELLMNTEAFF
TRBV29-1	.	.	TRBJ1-2	TGCAGCGTTCTACTGGGGGCAGGGAGCGGCTACACCTTC	CSVLLGAGSGYTF
TRBV27	TRBD2	once	TRBJ2-1	TGTGCCAGCAGTTCCGGGACTAGCGGGGGGGTCGACAATGAGCAGTTCTTC	CASSSGTSGGVDNEQFF
TRBV11-3	.	.	TRBJ2-4	TGTGCCAGCAGCTTACGGGGGAACATTCAGTACTTC	CASSLRGNIQYF
TRBV2	.	.	TRBJ1-4	TGTGCCAGCAGTGAATATGGGGACAAGGGATGGGAAAAACTGTTTTTT	CASSEYGDKGWEKLFF
TRBV5-8	TRBD1	.	TRBJ2-4	TGTGCCAGCAGCCCCCAGACAGGGGCCTCGTTCGACATTCAGTACTTC	CASSPQTGASFDIQYF
TRBV3-1/TRBV3-2	TRBD1	.	TRBJ2-1	TGTGCCAGCAGCCGGACAGGGGGCGAGGTTGGGCAGTTCTTC	CASSRTGGEVGQFF
TRBV4-2	TRBD2	once	TRBJ2-3	TGTGCCAGCAGCCCCATTGGTAGCGGGGGGGCGGGCACAGATACGCAGTATTTT	CASSPIGSGGAGTDTQYF
TRBV9	.	.	TRBJ2-6	TGTGCCAGCAGCGCACGAGCAGGGGCCAACGTCCTGACTTTC	CASSARAGANVLTF
TRBV27	.	.	TRBJ2-5	TGTGCCAGCAGGCTAACAGGGTTAGAGACCCAGTACTTC	CASRLTGLETQYF
TRBV19	.	once	TRBJ2-2	TGTGCCACCGCCCCCCGCGCTAGCCCCGGGGAGCTGTTTTTT	CATAPRASPGELFF
TRBV27	.	.	TRBJ2-3	TGTGCCAGCAGTTTAAACAGATTCCCAGATACGCAGTATTTT	CASSLNRFPDTQYF
TRBV15	.	.	TRBJ2-7	TGTGCCACCAGCAGAGATCGGGGCTACGAGCAGTACTTC	CATSRDRGYEQYF
TRBV19	TRBD1	.	TRBJ1-5	TGTGCCAGTAGTATTATCCCCCCGACAGGGGAACAGCCCCAGCATTTT	CASSIIPPTGEQPQHF
TRBV10-3	TRBD1	.	TRBJ1-2	TGTGCCACCGGTTTGCAGGGGGGACACTATGGCTACACCTTC	CATGLQGGHYGYTF
TRBV14	TRBD1	.	TRBJ2-5	TGTGCCAGCAGCCAAGATCTACAGGGGGCTAAGACCCAGTACTTC	CASSQDLQGAKTQYF